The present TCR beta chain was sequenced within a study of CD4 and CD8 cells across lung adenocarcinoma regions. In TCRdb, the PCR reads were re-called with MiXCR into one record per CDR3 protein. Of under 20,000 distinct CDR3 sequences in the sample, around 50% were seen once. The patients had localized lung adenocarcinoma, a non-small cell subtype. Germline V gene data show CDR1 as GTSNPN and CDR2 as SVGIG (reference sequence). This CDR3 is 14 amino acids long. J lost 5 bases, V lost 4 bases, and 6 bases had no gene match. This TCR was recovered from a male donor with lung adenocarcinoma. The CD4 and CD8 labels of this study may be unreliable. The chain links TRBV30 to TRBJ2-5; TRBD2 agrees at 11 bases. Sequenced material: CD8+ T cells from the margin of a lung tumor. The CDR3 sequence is CAWMTSGEAETQYF. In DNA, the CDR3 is TGTGCCTGGATGACTAGCGGGGAAGCGGAGACCCAGTACTTC.